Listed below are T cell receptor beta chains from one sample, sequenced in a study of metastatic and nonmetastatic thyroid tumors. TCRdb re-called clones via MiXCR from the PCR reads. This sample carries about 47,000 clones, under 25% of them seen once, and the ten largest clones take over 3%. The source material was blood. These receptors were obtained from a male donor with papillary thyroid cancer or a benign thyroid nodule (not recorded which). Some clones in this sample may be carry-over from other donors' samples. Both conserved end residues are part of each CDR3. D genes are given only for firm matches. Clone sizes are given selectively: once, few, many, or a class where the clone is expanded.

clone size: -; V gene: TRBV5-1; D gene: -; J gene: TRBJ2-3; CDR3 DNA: TGCGCCAGCAGCCCCGGGGGCTTGACAGATACGCAGTATTTT; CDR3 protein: CASSPGGLTDTQYF
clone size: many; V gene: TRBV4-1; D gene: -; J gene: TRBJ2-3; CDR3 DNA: TGCGCCAGCAGCCAAGGGGGGACTAGCACAGATACGCAGTATTTT; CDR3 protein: CASSQGGTSTDTQYF
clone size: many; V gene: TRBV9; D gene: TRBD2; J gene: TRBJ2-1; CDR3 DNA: TGTGCCAGCAGCGTAGTTCCGGGAGGGATGTACAATGAGCAGTTCTTC; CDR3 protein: CASSVVPGGMYNEQFF
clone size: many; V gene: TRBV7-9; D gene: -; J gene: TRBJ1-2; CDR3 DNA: TGTGCCAGCAGCTTGGCAGGGAACTATGGCTACACCTTC; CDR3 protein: CASSLAGNYGYTF
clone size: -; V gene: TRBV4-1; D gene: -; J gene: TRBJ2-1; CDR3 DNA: TGCGCCAGCAGCCAAGTGGGTGAGCAGTTCTTC; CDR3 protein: CASSQVGEQFF
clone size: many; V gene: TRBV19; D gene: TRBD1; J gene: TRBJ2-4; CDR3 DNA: TGTGCCAGTAATACAGGGGAAAACATTCAGTACTTC; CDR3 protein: CASNTGENIQYF
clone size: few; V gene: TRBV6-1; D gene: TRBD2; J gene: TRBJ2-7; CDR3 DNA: TGTGCCAGCAGTGAACTCCTAGCGGGGAGCGAGCAGTACTTC; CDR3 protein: CASSELLAGSEQYF
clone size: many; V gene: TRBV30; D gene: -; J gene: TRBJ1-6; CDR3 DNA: TGTGGGTTCACCCGGGCACCGAGGTCACCCCTCCACTTT; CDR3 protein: CGFTRAPRSPLHF
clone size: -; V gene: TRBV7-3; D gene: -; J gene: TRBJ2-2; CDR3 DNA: TGTGCCAGCAGCCCCCGGCTGTCCACCTGGGAGCTGTTTTTT; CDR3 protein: CASSPRLSTWELFF
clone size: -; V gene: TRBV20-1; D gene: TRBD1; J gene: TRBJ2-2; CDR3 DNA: TGCAGTGCTTCTAACCAGGGGGCTAGCGACACCGGGGAGCTGTTTTTT; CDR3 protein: CSASNQGASDTGELFF
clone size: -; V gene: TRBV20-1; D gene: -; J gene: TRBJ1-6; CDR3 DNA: TGCAGTGCTCTCCGCGGAGGGCCAAATTCACCCCTCCACTTT; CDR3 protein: CSALRGGPNSPLHF
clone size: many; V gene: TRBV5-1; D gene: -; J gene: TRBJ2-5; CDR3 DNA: TGCGCCAGCAGCTTGGGGCGCCGGGACTCCCCTGTTACACAAGAGACCCAGTACTTC; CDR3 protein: CASSLGRRDSPVTQETQYF
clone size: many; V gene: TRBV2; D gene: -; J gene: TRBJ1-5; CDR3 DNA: TGTGCCAGCAGTGAGGAGGGGAATCAGCCCCAGCATTTT; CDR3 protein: CASSEEGNQPQHF
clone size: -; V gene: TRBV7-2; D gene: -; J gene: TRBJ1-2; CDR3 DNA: TGTGCCAGCAGCTTAGCCGGGTATGGCTACACCTTC; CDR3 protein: CASSLAGYGYTF
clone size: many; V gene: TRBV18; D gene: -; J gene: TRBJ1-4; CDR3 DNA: TGTGCCAGCTCACCTTCACAAAACCCCAATGAAAAACTGTTTTTT; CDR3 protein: CASSPSQNPNEKLFF
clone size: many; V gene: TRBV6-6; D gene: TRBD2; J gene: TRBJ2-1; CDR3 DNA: TGTGCCAGCAGTTACCCGGGTTTCAAGCGGGAACTCAATGAGCAGTTCTTC; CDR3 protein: CASSYPGFKRELNEQFF
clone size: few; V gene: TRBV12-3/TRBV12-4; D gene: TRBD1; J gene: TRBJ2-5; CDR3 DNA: TGTGCCAGTAGTCCCTATCGACAGGGAAGGTACCAAGAGACCCAGTACTTC; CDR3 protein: CASSPYRQGRYQETQYF
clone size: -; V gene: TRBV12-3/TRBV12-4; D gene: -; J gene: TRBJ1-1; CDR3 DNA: TGTGCCAGCAGTGGTACTGGTCTCGTAGCTTTCTTT; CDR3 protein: CASSGTGLVAFF
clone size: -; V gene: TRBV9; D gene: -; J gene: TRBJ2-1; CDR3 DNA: TGTGCCAGCAGCGTCTTGGGGGAAAATCCCCAGGATGAGCAGTTCTTC; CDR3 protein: CASSVLGENPQDEQFF
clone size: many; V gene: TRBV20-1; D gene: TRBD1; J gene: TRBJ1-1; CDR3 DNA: TGCAGTGCTCTGGACAGGACAAAACCGAACACTGAAGCTTTCTTT; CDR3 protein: CSALDRTKPNTEAFF
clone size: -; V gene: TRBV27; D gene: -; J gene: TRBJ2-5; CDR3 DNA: TGTGCCAGCAGTTCTGGTCGACTGTATGGGCAGGAGACCCAGTACTTC; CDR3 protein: CASSSGRLYGQETQYF
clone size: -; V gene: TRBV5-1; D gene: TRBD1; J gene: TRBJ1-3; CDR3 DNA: TGCGCCAGCAGGGGGACAGTCTCTGGAAACACCATATATTTT; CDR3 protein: CASRGTVSGNTIYF
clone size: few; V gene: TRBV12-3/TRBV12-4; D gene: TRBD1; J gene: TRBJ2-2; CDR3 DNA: TGTGCCGTCGATAAGCAGGGGGCCGGGGAGCTGTTTTTT; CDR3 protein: CAVDKQGAGELFF
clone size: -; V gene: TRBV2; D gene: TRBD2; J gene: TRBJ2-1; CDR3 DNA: TGTGCCAGCTGTACGGGAGGTCTATACAATGAGCAGTTCTTC; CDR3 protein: CASCTGGLYNEQFF